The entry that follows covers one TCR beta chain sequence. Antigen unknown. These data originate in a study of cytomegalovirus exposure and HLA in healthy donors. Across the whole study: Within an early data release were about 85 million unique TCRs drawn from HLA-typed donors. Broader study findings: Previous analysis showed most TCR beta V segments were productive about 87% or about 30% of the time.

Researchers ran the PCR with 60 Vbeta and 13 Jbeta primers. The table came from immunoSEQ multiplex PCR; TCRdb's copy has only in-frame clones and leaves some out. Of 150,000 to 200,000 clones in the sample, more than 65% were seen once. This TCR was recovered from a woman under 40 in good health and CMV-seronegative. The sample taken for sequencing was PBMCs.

CDR3 sequence reads: CASSSAGTGKRGEQYF. CDR3 nucleotide sequence: TGTGCCAGCAGCTCTGCCGGGACAGGGAAACGGGGAGAGCAGTACTTC. The chain combines TRBV7-9 with TRBJ2-7; 9 bases map to TRBD1. Germline-derived CDR1 and CDR2 are SEHNR and FQNEAQ (reference sequence). The CDR3 runs to 16 residues. The ends lost 4 bases at V and 7 bases at J; junction bases unmatched: 14.